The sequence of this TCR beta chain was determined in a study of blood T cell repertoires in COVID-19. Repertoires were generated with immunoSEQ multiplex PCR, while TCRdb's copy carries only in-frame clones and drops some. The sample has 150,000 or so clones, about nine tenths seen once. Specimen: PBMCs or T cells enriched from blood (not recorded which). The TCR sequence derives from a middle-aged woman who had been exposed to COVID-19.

The CDR3 region is CASSRSDRGGAEAFF. CDR3 DNA sequence: TGTGCCAGCAGCCGATCGGACAGGGGAGGAGCTGAAGCTTTCTTT. This chain uses TRBV3-1 (or the pseudogene TRBV3-2) with TRBJ1-1; TRBD1 aligns across 9 bases. CDR1 LGHDT and CDR2 YNNKEL come from the germline V gene (reference sequence). V lost 4 bases to trimming and J lost 6 bases; unmatched junction nucleotides: 9. The CDR3 has 15 residues.